This TCR beta chain was sequenced during a study of cytomegalovirus exposure and HLA in healthy donors. Turning to the study itself: In a previous analysis, 110 million or so unique TCR beta sequences were found from some 200 million T cells.

The germline V gene has CDR1 GTSNPN and CDR2 SVGIG (reference sequence). This CDR3 has 15 amino acids. V dropped 0 bases and J dropped 6; count of bases not matched to a gene: 7. Overall study results and limits: Information on immune exposure was restricted to one variable (CMV serostatus). Prediction of most subjects' HLA-A and HLA-B alleles by TCR beta sequences was reportedly accurate.

Primers: 60 Vbeta forward and 13 Jbeta reverse. How the authors handled the data: Later analysis identified tens of millions of unique TCR beta chains, 8.5 million to 13 million shared. Method: immunoSEQ multiplex PCR; TCRdb's copy keeps in-frame clones and lacks some. That table gives V, J and clone size, and the DNA gave D and trimming. The sample yields some 140,000 clones, approximately 69% seen once. On this clone: Antigen: not known.

This receptor was obtained from a man aged 30-40 years in good health and CMV-seronegative. The chain links TRBV30 to TRBJ2-3; 9 bases align to TRBD2. Sequenced material: PBMCs. The CDR3, as DNA: TGTGCCTGGAGTGTAGGGGGACTAGCTAGGGATACGCAGTATTTT. It yields the protein CAWSVGGLARDTQYF.